Only one count was recorded for the clone carrying this T cell receptor beta chain. The data are from a study of T cell responses to AZD1222 COVID-19 vaccine. The CDR3 spans 13 residues. Trimming left V 3 bases short and J 4 bases short, with 10 bases between. Germline V gene lookup returns CDR1 LNHNV and CDR2 YYDKDF (reference sequence). Assay used: immunoSEQ multiplex PCR; TCRdb lists only in-frame clones, some missing. The sample has about 94,000 clones, 85% seen once. The sequence came from an adult who received the AZD1222 COVID-19 vaccine. The rearrangement links TRBV15 to TRBJ2-7, with unresolved D. The sequenced sample was peripheral blood, obtained 28 days after the second AZD1222 dose. CDR3 amino acids: CATSRESVYEQYF. The CDR3 DNA follows: TGTGCCACCAGCAGGGAATCCGTGTACGAGCAGTACTTC.